A selection of T cell receptor beta chains follows, all from one sample in a study of long-term antiretroviral therapy in people with HIV. Measured with immunoSEQ multiplex PCR; TCRdb has only the in-frame clones, and not every one. This sample has about 24,000 clones, with 65% to 90% found just once. The sequences come from unsorted PBMCs, collected 1.8 years before starting antiretroviral therapy. Source of these receptors: a woman in her twenties or thirties with HIV. CDR3s include the opening cysteine and the closing phenylalanine or tryptophan. A D gene is named only where the DNA matches it firmly. The size entry is marked missing in some rows and otherwise reads once, few, many or a size class.

TRBV7-9	.	.	TRBJ2-2	CAGPLDSATGELFF	TGTGCCGGACCCCTGGACTCAGCCACCGGGGAGCTGTTTTTT
TRBV10-3	.	TRBD1	TRBJ2-1	CAIRTGTGNEQFF	TGTGCCATCAGGACCGGGACAGGGAATGAGCAGTTCTTC
TRBV6-5	.	.	TRBJ1-1	CASSFQKNTEAFF	TGTGCCAGCAGTTTCCAGAAGAACACTGAAGCTTTCTTT
TRBV6-5	once	.	TRBJ1-2	CASTPRRGDGGYTF	TGTGCCAGCACCCCCCGGCGGGGGGATGGGGGCTACACCTTC
TRBV12-5	.	.	TRBJ1-2	CASGLILTQGELYGYTF	TGTGCTAGTGGTTTGATCCTAACCCAGGGAGAACTCTATGGCTACACCTTC
TRBV5-1	once	TRBD1	TRBJ1-1	CASSWEEGQYTEAFF	TGCGCCAGCAGCTGGGAAGAGGGACAGTACACTGAAGCTTTCTTT
TRBV13	.	.	TRBJ2-3	CASSTPGTDTQYF	TGTGCCAGCAGCACCCCCGGCACAGATACGCAGTATTTT
TRBV9	.	TRBD1	TRBJ1-2	CASSAYPRQGRGGYTF	TGTGCCAGCAGCGCGTACCCTAGACAGGGTCGTGGTGGCTACACCTTC
TRBV19	.	TRBD1	TRBJ1-2	CASTRVAGTGKIYGYTF	TGTGCCAGTACGCGTGTCGCCGGGACAGGGAAAATCTATGGCTACACCTTC
TRBV27	.	.	TRBJ2-2	CASSWSTGELFF	TGTGCCAGCAGTTGGAGCACCGGGGAGCTGTTTTTT
TRBV18	.	.	TRBJ2-3	CASSLSTQTDTQYF	TGTGCCAGCTCACTTTCGACGCAGACAGATACGCAGTATTTT
TRBV11-2	.	.	TRBJ1-1	CASSLGRGKNTEAFF	TGTGCCAGCAGCTTAGGTAGGGGAAAGAACACTGAAGCTTTCTTT
TRBV28	.	.	TRBJ2-2	CASRLLMSGELFF	TGTGCCAGCAGATTGCTTATGTCCGGGGAGCTGTTTTTT
TRBV2	.	TRBD2	TRBJ2-1	CASRPSGAGEQFF	TGTGCCAGCAGGCCTAGCGGGGCGGGTGAGCAGTTCTTC
TRBV2	.	.	TRBJ1-1	CASSGAGTGSEAFF	TGTGCCAGCAGTGGGGCAGGTACGGGGTCTGAAGCTTTCTTT
TRBV19	.	TRBD2	TRBJ2-1	CASTSTSGGRRFF	TGTGCCAGTACCTCGACTAGCGGGGGTAGGCGGTTCTTC
TRBV6-1	.	.	TRBJ1-6	CASSIKGSGSPLHF	TGTGCCAGCAGTATCAAGGGTTCCGGCTCACCCCTCCACTTT
TRBV7-2	once	.	TRBJ2-3	CASSLPPGRSTDTQYF	TGTGCCAGCAGCCTGCCCCCGGGACGCAGCACAGATACGCAGTATTTT
TRBV11-2	.	TRBD1	TRBJ2-3	CASSSLGQASTDTQYF	TGTGCCAGCAGCTCATTAGGACAGGCAAGCACAGATACGCAGTATTTT
TRBV5-6	.	.	TRBJ2-2	CASRSTLQGFGGSGELFF	TGTGCCAGCAGATCAACACTTCAGGGGTTTGGGGGATCCGGGGAGCTGTTTTTT
TRBV27	.	TRBD2	TRBJ2-6	CASSLTSGGTYSGANVLTF	TGTGCCAGCAGCTTAACTAGCGGGGGAACCTACTCTGGGGCCAACGTCCTGACTTTC
TRBV30	.	TRBD1	TRBJ1-1	CAWSAWDRVQAFF	TGTGCCTGGAGCGCGTGGGACAGAGTCCAAGCTTTCTTT
TRBV7-9	.	TRBD2	TRBJ2-1	CASSLGLAGYNEQFF	TGTGCCAGCAGCTTAGGACTAGCGGGGTACAATGAGCAGTTCTTC
TRBV19	.	.	TRBJ2-2	CASSIDRGTGELFF	TGTGCCAGTAGTATAGACAGGGGTACCGGGGAGCTGTTTTTT
TRBV6-1	.	.	TRBJ2-2	CASSAYTGELFF	TGTGCCAGCAGTGCATACACCGGGGAGCTGTTTTTT
TRBV19	few	.	TRBJ1-2	CASSKGGRPHGYTF	TGTGCCAGTAGTAAGGGCGGCAGGCCTCATGGCTACACCTTC
TRBV10-3	.	.	TRBJ2-7	CASARGPPTTWEQYF	TGTGCCAGCGCCCGGGGCCCCCCGACTACTTGGGAGCAGTACTTC
TRBV27	.	TRBD2	TRBJ2-1	CASSLLAGGPRSEQFF	TGTGCCAGCAGTTTACTAGCGGGGGGGCCTAGAAGTGAGCAGTTCTTC
TRBV9	.	.	TRBJ2-1	CASSVAFELGMGSHEQFF	TGTGCCAGCAGCGTAGCTTTTGAATTAGGAATGGGTAGTCATGAGCAGTTCTTC
TRBV6-5	.	.	TRBJ1-2	CASSPVGGYGYGYTF	TGTGCCAGCAGCCCGGTTGGGGGGTATGGCTATGGCTACACCTTC
TRBV28	.	TRBD2	TRBJ2-7	CASSPRGVEQYF	TGTGCCAGCAGTCCTCGGGGGGTCGAGCAGTACTTC
TRBV19	.	.	TRBJ1-5	CASSIYDIYQPQHF	TGTGCCAGTAGTATATACGACATCTATCAGCCCCAGCATTTT
TRBV29-1	.	.	TRBJ1-1	CSVEETNTEAFF	TGCAGCGTTGAAGAAACGAACACTGAAGCTTTCTTT
TRBV5-1	once	.	TRBJ2-3	CASSPGSADTQYF	TGCGCCAGCAGTCCTGGGTCGGCAGATACGCAGTATTTT
TRBV5-1	few	TRBD1	TRBJ1-2	CASSSTGTGDGYTF	TGCGCCAGCAGCTCCACCGGGACAGGGGACGGCTACACCTTC
TRBV27	.	.	TRBJ2-3	CASSLGEDTQYF	TGTGCCAGCAGTCTGGGGGAGGATACGCAGTATTTT
TRBV10-3	.	.	TRBJ2-3	CAISERFIEGGDTQYF	TGTGCCATCAGTGAACGGTTTATAGAAGGAGGAGATACGCAGTATTTT
TRBV19	.	TRBD2	TRBJ2-1	CASQRTSGLPSYNEQFF	TGTGCCAGCCAAAGGACTAGCGGACTCCCTTCCTACAATGAGCAGTTCTTC
TRBV30	.	TRBD1	TRBJ1-6	CAWSRTGQNSPLHF	TGTGCCTGGAGCCGGACAGGGCAAAATTCACCCCTCCACTTT
TRBV11-2	.	.	TRBJ1-5	CASSLSGGRPQHF	TGTGCCAGCAGCTTAAGTGGGGGAAGGCCCCAGCATTTT
TRBV6-5	few	.	TRBJ2-2	CASSSRGSNTGELFF	TGTGCCAGCAGTTCTCGAGGGTCGAACACCGGGGAGCTGTTTTTT
TRBV29-1	.	.	TRBJ1-6	CSVRGQNNSPLHF	TGCAGCGTCCGGGGCCAGAATAATTCACCCCTCCACTTT
TRBV11-2	.	.	TRBJ2-5	CASSRTRSQETQYF	TGTGCCAGCAGCCGTACCCGGAGTCAAGAGACCCAGTACTTC
TRBV5-1	.	TRBD2	TRBJ2-1	CASTPPLSGGASEQFF	TGCGCCAGCACCCCCCCCCTGAGCGGGGGGGCCAGTGAGCAGTTCTTC
TRBV5-5	.	.	TRBJ1-5	CASSFIQGPNQPQHF	TGTGCCAGCAGCTTCATCCAGGGTCCCAATCAGCCCCAGCATTTT
TRBV11-2	once	.	TRBJ1-2	CASSNRPRSYTF	TGTGCCAGCAGCAACCGACCAAGGAGCTACACCTTC
TRBV7-3	.	.	TRBJ1-5	CASSLNYDQPQHF	TGTGCCAGCAGCTTAAATTACGATCAGCCCCAGCATTTT